The entry that follows covers one T cell receptor beta chain sequence. Its antigen remains unknown. At one boundary the junction diverges from the germline segment, which might be a read error. The CDR3 length is 19 residues. The data belong to a study of CD8 T cells in ankylosing spondylitis. General study results and limits: Matched ankylosing spondylitis synovial fluid reportedly showed significant enrichment of disease-linked clones.

TCRdb reanalysed the 5' RACE reads using MiXCR and keeps one entry per CDR3 protein. The table shows 240,000 or so distinct CDR3 sequences, with about 10% occurring only once. The V gene is TRBV12-3 or TRBV12-4, the J gene TRBJ1-5; 7 bases are shared with TRBD1. The sample was blood, either unsorted or a sorted T cell fraction (not recorded which). The receptor comes from a male donor with ankylosing spondylitis or in good health (not recorded which). CDR3 DNA sequence: TGTACCAGCAGTTTAGCGTCAATCCCCCGACAGGGCCCAGAGCGGCCCCAGCATTTT. Its protein is CTSSLASIPRQGPERPQHF.